The source of this T cell receptor (beta chain) is a study of T-cell reconstitution after alpha-beta-depleted transplantation in children. This clonotype was seen more than once but under ten times. Its target is unknown. This CDR3 is 15 amino acids long. V was clipped by 1 base and J by 4 bases, with 8 bases between them. The germline gives CDR1 LGHNA, CDR2 YNFKEQ. Findings of the study overall: T-cell numbers and diversity one year post-transplant derived largely from freshly generated T cells. TCRbeta diversity was high at day 60 in some patients (a result of surviving recipient T cells and thymic progenitors). Several hundred graft clones that had expanded were reportedly the source of alpha-beta T cells about two months after transplant.

Preparing the TCRbeta library involved the use of unique molecular identifiers. Via MiXCR, TCRdb re-called the PCR reads, giving one row per CDR3 protein. The table records 610,000 or so distinct CDR3 sequences, 25% to 30% of them present only once. The chain recombines TRBV4-2 with TRBJ2-6; tentative D call: TRBD2 (6 bases). The sequence derives from a boy in the first two years of life with Wiskott-Aldrich syndrome, due to receive a stem cell transplant. Source: PBMCs, taken before TCRalphabeta/CD19-depleted stem cell transplant. In nucleotides, the CDR3 is TGTGCCAGCAGCCAAGCGGGAGCCGGGGCCAACGTCCTGACTTTC. Its protein product is CASSQAGAGANVLTF.